The present TCR beta chain was sequenced within a study of cytomegalovirus exposure and HLA in healthy donors. 60 Vbeta and 13 Jbeta primers were used in PCR. TCRdb's copy holds only in-frame clones and misses some; the assay was immunoSEQ multiplex PCR. The sample yields 110,000 or so clones, 82% seen once. Study-level results: Across donors, sequencing depth was assumed by presence/absence analyses to be roughly uniform. While the bulk of TCR sequences proved rare, some public TCRs turned up in many donors. Earlier results showed most TCR beta V segments being productive about 87% or about 30% of the time.

With regard to this clone: Its antigen is not known.

The CDR3 length is 13 residues. Trimming shortened V by 8 bases and J by 4 bases, and 13 bases separated the two germline ends. CDR1 MNHEY and CDR2 SVGAGI come from the germline V gene. The specimen sequenced was PBMCs. The origin of this receptor is a woman under 30 in good health and CMV-seronegative. The chain couples TRBV6-5 to TRBJ2-3; D unresolved. The CDR3 sequence: CASATVNADTQYF. CDR3 sequence (DNA): TGTGCCAGCGCAACAGTGAACGCAGATACGCAGTATTTT.